This T cell receptor (beta chain) was documented in a study of T cell repertoires in cytomegalovirus infection. About the study: As its CMV epitopes, the study selected recently identified HLA-C-restricted and well-studied HLA-B-restricted targets. Public TCR beta signatures provided an indication of both CMV infection and a matching HLA type.

Germline values: CDR1 MNHNS, CDR2 SASEGT. Trimming cost V 7 bases and J 2 bases, with 15 bases left between them. The CDR3 contains 15 residues. This clonotype was counted a few times. Its antigen is as yet unknown. TCRdb re-called the reads with MiXCR, one entry per CDR3 protein. The sample carries some 560,000 distinct CDR3 sequences, roughly 43% recorded once. This specimen consisted of cultured PBMCs, obtained from culture after CMV antigen stimulation. The rearrangement uses TRBV6-1 and TRBJ2-1; D might be TRBD2 (5 bases). The source of this sequence is a human donor in good health (CMV status not recorded). Some clones in this sample may be carry-over from other donors' samples. CDR3 sequence reads: CASTLSLLAYNEQFF. CDR3 nucleotide sequence: TGTGCCAGCACATTATCTTTACTAGCCTACAATGAGCAGTTCTTC.